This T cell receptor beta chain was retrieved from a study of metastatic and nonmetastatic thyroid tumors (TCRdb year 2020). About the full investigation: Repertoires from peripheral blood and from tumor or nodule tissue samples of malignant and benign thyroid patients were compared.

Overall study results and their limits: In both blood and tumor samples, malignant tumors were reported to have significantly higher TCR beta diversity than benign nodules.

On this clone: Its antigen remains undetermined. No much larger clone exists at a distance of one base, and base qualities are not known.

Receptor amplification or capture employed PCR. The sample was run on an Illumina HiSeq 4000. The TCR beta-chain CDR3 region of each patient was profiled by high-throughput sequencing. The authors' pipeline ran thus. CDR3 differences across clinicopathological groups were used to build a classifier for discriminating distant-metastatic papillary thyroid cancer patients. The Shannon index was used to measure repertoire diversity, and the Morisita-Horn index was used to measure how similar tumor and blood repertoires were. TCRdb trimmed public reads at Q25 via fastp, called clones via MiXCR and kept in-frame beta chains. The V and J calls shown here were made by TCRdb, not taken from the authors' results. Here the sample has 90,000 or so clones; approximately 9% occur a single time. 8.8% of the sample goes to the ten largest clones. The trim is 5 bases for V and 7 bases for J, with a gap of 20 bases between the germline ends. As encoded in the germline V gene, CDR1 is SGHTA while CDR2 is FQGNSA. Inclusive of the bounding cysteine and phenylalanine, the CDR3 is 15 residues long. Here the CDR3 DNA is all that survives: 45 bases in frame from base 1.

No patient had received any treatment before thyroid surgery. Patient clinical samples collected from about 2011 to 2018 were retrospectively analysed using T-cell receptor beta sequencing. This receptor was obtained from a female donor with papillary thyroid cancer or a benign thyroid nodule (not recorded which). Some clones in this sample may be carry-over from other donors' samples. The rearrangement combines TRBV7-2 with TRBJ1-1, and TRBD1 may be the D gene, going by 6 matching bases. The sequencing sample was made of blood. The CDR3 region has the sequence CASSRQRGTGGEAFF. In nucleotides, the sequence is TGTGCCAGCAGCAGGCAGAGGGGGACCGGTGGTGAAGCTTTCTTT.